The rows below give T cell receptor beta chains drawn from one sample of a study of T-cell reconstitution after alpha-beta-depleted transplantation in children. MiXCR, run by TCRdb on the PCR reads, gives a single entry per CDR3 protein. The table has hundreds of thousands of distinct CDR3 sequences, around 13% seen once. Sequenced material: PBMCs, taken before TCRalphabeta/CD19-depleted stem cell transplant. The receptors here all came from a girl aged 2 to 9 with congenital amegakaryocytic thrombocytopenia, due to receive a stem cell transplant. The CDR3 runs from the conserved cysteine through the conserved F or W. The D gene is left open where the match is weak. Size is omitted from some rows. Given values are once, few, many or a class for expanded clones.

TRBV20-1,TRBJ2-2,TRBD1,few,CSARGQGATGELFF,TGCAGTGCTAGGGGCCAGGGGGCCACCGGGGAGCTGTTTTTT
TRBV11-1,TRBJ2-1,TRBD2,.,CASSWGLAGKLNYNEQFF,TGTGCCAGCAGCTGGGGACTAGCGGGGAAATTGAACTACAATGAGCAGTTCTTC
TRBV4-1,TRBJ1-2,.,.,CAASTGLGSYGYTF,TGCGCCGCCTCGACAGGTCTTGGAAGCTATGGCTACACCTTC
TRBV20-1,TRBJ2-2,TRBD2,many,CSARYGLAYTGELFF,TGCAGTGCTAGATACGGACTAGCTTACACCGGGGAGCTGTTTTTT
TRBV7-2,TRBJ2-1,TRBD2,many,CASTRTSAYNEQFF,TGTGCCAGCACCCGGACTAGCGCCTACAATGAGCAGTTCTTC
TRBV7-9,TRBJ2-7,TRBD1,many,CASSLQGQGLYEQYF,TGTGCCAGCAGCTTGCAGGGACAGGGCCTCTACGAGCAGTACTTC
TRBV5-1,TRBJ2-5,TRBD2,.,CASRGLAGPEETQYF,TGCGCCAGCAGAGGGCTAGCGGGACCTGAAGAGACCCAGTACTTC
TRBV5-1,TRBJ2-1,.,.,CASSSGTNYNEQFF,TGCGCCAGCAGCTCCGGGACCAACTACAATGAGCAGTTCTTC
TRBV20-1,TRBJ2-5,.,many,CSASPRRIEQETQYF,TGCAGTGCTAGCCCTCGGAGGATCGAACAAGAGACCCAGTACTTC
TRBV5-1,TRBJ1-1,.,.,CASSFISGRSEAFF,TGCGCCAGCAGCTTTATCTCAGGGAGGAGTGAAGCTTTCTTT
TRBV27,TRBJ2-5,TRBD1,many,CASSLQGQRGETQYF,TGTGCCAGCAGTTTACAGGGACAGAGGGGAGAGACCCAGTACTTC
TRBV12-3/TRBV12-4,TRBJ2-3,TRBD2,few,CASSPLTSGATDTQYF,TGTGCCAGCAGTCCCTTGACTAGCGGGGCCACAGATACGCAGTATTTT
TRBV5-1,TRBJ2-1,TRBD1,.,CASSPVGQGATLSSYNEQFF,TGCGCCAGCAGCCCAGTGGGACAGGGGGCTACCTTGAGCTCCTACAATGAGCAGTTCTTC
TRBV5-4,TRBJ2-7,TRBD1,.,CASSSPPGQGYEQYF,TGTGCCAGCAGCTCGCCCCCGGGACAGGGTTACGAGCAGTACTTC
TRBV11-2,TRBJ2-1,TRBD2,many,CASSSPSGSPHNEQFF,TGTGCCAGCAGCTCCCCAAGCGGGAGTCCCCACAATGAGCAGTTCTTC
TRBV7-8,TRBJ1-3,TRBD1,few,CASSQWDRADTIYF,TGTGCCAGCAGCCAGTGGGACAGAGCAGACACCATATATTTT
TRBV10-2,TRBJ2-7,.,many,CATNPTVTFEGSYEQYF,TGCGCCACCAACCCGACAGTGACCTTTGAGGGCTCCTACGAGCAGTACTTC
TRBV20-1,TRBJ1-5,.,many,CSASAANNQPQHF,TGCAGTGCTAGTGCGGCCAACAATCAGCCCCAGCATTTT
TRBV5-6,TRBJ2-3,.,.,CASSSRDRPYTDTQYF,TGTGCCAGCAGCTCGCGGGACAGACCTTACACAGATACGCAGTATTTT
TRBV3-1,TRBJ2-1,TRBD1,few,CASSHLGTDLYNEQFF,TGTGCCAGCAGCCATTTAGGGACAGACCTCTACAATGAGCAGTTCTTC
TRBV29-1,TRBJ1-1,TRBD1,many,CSVVRGEAFF,TGCAGCGTTGTCAGGGGGGAAGCTTTCTTT
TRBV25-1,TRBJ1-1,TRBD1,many,CASSSHRQGNTEAFF,TGTGCCAGCAGTTCCCATCGACAGGGGAACACTGAAGCTTTCTTT
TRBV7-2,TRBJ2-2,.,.,CASSFLFGTGELFF,TGTGCCAGCAGCTTCCTATTCGGCACCGGGGAGCTGTTTTTT
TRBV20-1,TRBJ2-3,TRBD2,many,CSAIPSAGGQITDTQYF,TGCAGTGCTATTCCAAGTGCGGGAGGGCAAATCACAGATACGCAGTATTTT
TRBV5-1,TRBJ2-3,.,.,CASSLLTAGDTQYF,TGCGCCAGCAGCTTGCTGACTGCGGGGGATACGCAGTATTTT
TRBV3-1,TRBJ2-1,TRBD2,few,CASSPDEAGVVRGNEQFF,TGTGCCAGCAGCCCCGATGAAGCGGGAGTTGTTCGCGGCAATGAGCAGTTCTTC
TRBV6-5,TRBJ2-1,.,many,CASSYPGKGRDEQFF,TGTGCCAGCAGTTACCCGGGCAAGGGTAGGGATGAGCAGTTCTTC
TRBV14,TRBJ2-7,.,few,CASSLHSQEWAYEQYF,TGTGCCAGCAGCCTCCACTCACAGGAATGGGCCTACGAGCAGTACTTC
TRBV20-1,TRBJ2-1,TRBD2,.,CSARVSGLAEDEQFF,TGCAGTGCTAGAGTAAGCGGACTAGCGGAAGATGAGCAGTTCTTC
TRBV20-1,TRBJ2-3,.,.,CSASTSYGAPDTQYF,TGCAGTGCCAGCACTAGCTATGGGGCACCAGATACGCAGTATTTT
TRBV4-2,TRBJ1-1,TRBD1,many,CASSTEPGTGGSKVNTEAFF,TGTGCCAGCAGCACAGAACCCGGGACAGGGGGAAGTAAGGTGAACACTGAAGCTTTCTTT
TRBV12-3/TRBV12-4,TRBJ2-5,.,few,CASSPHPGRRETQYF,TGTGCCAGCAGTCCCCACCCCGGGAGACGGGAGACCCAGTACTTC
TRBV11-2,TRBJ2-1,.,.,CASSSAWGQVSNEQFF,TGTGCCAGCAGCTCCGCTTGGGGCCAGGTATCAAATGAGCAGTTCTTC
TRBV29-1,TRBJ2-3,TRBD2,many,CSVVSGSNGRSDTDTQYF,TGCAGCGTTGTTTCAGGGTCGAACGGGAGGAGCGACACAGATACGCAGTATTTT
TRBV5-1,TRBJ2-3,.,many,CASKNPGTSTDTQYF,TGCGCCAGCAAAAATCCAGGGACTAGCACAGATACGCAGTATTTT
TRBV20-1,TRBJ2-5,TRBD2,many,CSAMPSGRLLETQYF,TGCAGTGCTATGCCTAGCGGGAGGCTCTTGGAGACCCAGTACTTC
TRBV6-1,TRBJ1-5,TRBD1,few,CASRDRDVSNQPQHF,TGTGCCAGCAGAGACAGGGATGTGAGCAATCAGCCCCAGCATTTT
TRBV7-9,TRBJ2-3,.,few,CASSILVQYF,TGTGCCAGCAGCATCCTGGTGCAGTATTTT